These 23 T cell receptor beta chains were all obtained from the same sample, sequenced in a study of cytomegalovirus exposure and HLA in healthy donors. The PCR employed 60 Vbeta primers together with 13 Jbeta primers. Assay used: immunoSEQ multiplex PCR; TCRdb lists only in-frame clones, some missing. The data contain fewer than 65,000 clones, 82% of them singletons. Source material: PBMCs. The receptors originated from a young man in good health and CMV-seronegative.

The chain employs TRBV5-6 and TRBJ2-7, with a tentative D call TRBD2 (5 bases). Germline loops: CDR1 SGHDT, CDR2 YYEEEE. Between the trimmed V and J ends, which lost 4 bases and 0 bases, there was a span of 14 bases. The CDR3 sequence is 15 residues long. CDR3 nucleotide sequence: TGTGCCAGCAGCCCATGGCGGGCGAGCTCCTACGAGCAGTACTTC. This codes for CASSPWRASSYEQYF.

The chain recombines TRBV27 with TRBJ1-6; tentative D call: TRBD1 (5 bases). The CDR3 runs 14 residues. Germline CDR1 and CDR2: MNHEY and SMNVEV (reference sequence). Trimming stripped 2 bases from V and 9 bases from J, with 11 bases between. Here the CDR3 reads CASSLEGRRSPLHF. DNA of the CDR3: TGTGCCAGCAGTTTAGAGGGGAGGCGTTCACCCCTCCACTTT.

The chain is built from TRBV6-6 and TRBJ1-4; 10 bases map to TRBD1. CDR1 is MNHNY, CDR2 SVGAGI, per germline (reference sequence). The CDR3 is 14 amino acids. V was pared by 8 bases and J by 8 bases, with 8 bases of the junction left unmatched. This CDR3 reads CASVRTGGREKLFF. The CDR3 DNA sequence: TGTGCCAGCGTTCGGACAGGGGGAAGAGAAAAACTGTTTTTT.

V and J are TRBV5-1 and TRBJ1-1, with D maybe TRBD1 (5 bases). The CDR3 is 14 residues long. Germline V gives CDR1 SGHRS, CDR2 YFSETQ. The ends were cut back, 7 bases at V and 4 bases at J, with 17 bases in the middle. CDR3 region: CASASSSGGTEAFF. In nucleotides, the CDR3 is TGCGCCAGCGCCTCCTCTAGCGGGGGCACTGAAGCTTTCTTT. Complete variable domain (other parts from reference TRBV5-1 and TRBJ1-1): KAGVTQTPRYLIKTRGQQVTLSCSPISGHRSVSWYQQTPGQGLQFLFEYFSETQRNKGNFPGRFSGRQFSNSRSEMNVSTLELGDSALYLCASASSSGGTEAFFGQGTRLTVV.

This chain links TRBV6-1 with TRBJ2-3; 10 bases map to TRBD1. V shed 4 bases and J 0 bases; nucleotides not matched to a gene: 4. Germline-derived CDR1 and CDR2 are MNHNS and SASEGT. This CDR3 has 16 residues. The CDR3 region is CASSGQGALSTDTQYF. CDR3 bases: TGTGCCAGCAGTGGACAGGGGGCCTTAAGCACAGATACGCAGTATTTT.

This clone was picked up one time. This sequence joins TRBV6-1 and TRBJ2-1; TRBD1 matches at 10 bases. This CDR3 comprises 15 residues. Germline V gene lookup returns CDR1 MNHNS and CDR2 SASEGT. V trimming: 0 bases; J trimming: 8 bases; junction bases outside the gene matches: 4. Here the CDR3 reads CASSEAGTGEDEQFF. CDR3 DNA sequence: TGTGCCAGCAGTGAAGCAGGGACAGGGGAGGATGAGCAGTTCTTC.

The chain has TRBV19 and TRBJ1-4, with 7 bases fitting TRBD1. This CDR3 has 16 amino acids. The ends lost 4 bases at V and 0 bases at J; junction bases unmatched: 5. In germline, CDR1 is LNHDA, CDR2 SQIVND (reference sequence). This CDR3 is CASSRGGGSTNEKLFF. CDR3 nucleotide sequence: TGTGCCAGTAGTAGAGGGGGCGGGTCAACTAATGAAAAACTGTTTTTT.

This chain links TRBV7-2 with TRBJ2-4; D might be TRBD1 (6 bases). Trimming left V 2 bases short and J 4 bases short, with 9 bases between. The germline V gene encodes CDR1 SGHTA and CDR2 FQGNSA. The length of the CDR3 is 14 residues. CDR3 protein: CASSLTTGKNIQYF. In DNA, the CDR3 is TGTGCCAGCAGCTTAACCACAGGGAAAAACATTCAGTACTTC.

This clone was detected once. CDR3 coding DNA: TGTGCCAGCAGTGCCCGGACAGGGATTAGTTCACCCCTCCACTTT. Encoded protein: CASSARTGISSPLHF. This chain connects TRBV2 to TRBJ1-6, with 8 bases matching TRBD1. This CDR3 is built from 15 residues. CDR1 SNHLY and CDR2 FYNNEI come from the germline V gene. Unmatched junction bases numbered 8, after V lost 4 bases and J lost 9 bases.

The V call is TRBV4-3, the J call TRBJ2-3, with D uncertain. The CDR3 is 15 residues long. Germline lookup yields CDR1 LGHNA and CDR2 YSLEER. V dropped 4 bases and J dropped 1 base, with 12 bases sitting between them. The CDR3 spells CASSRQVLGTDTQYF. The DNA for the CDR3 is TGCGCCAGCAGCCGCCAGGTTTTGGGCACAGATACGCAGTATTTT.

The chain is built from TRBV30 and TRBJ2-3; the D gene is possibly TRBD2 (5 bases). V was pared by 4 bases and J by 4 bases, with 18 bases between. The CDR3 sequence is 15 residues long. The V gene's germline CDR1 is GTSNPN and CDR2 SVGIG (reference sequence). This CDR3 is CAWTPEGRRADTQYF. DNA for the CDR3: TGTGCCTGGACCCCCGAGGGAAGACGGGCAGATACGCAGTATTTT.

The chain recombines TRBV4-3 with TRBJ1-2; the D gene is possibly TRBD1 (5 bases). CDR1 and CDR2 (germline): LGHNA, YSLEER. The CDR3 totals 14 residues. V lost 4 bases and J 4 bases, leaving 13 bases between the germline ends. CDR3 sequence (DNA): TGCGCCAGCAGCCCGGGACTGCTCTCCTATGGCTACACCTTC. Translated, it gives CASSPGLLSYGYTF.

The V call is TRBV13, the J call TRBJ2-5; 9 nucleotides match TRBD1. The DNA end favors TRBJ2-7, so the J call may be wrong. Germline V gives CDR1 PRHDT, CDR2 FYEKMQ (reference sequence). CDR3 length: 15 amino acids. This CDR3 is CASSVSGTGTYEQYF. The CDR3, as DNA: TGTGCCAGCAGCGTTTCCGGGACAGGGACCTACGAGCAGTACTTC.

The CDR3 reads CASSPLTESNEQFF. DNA of the CDR3: TGTGCCAGCTCACCGCTGACAGAATCCAATGAGCAGTTCTTC. The chain recombines TRBV18 with TRBJ2-1, with D perhaps matching TRBD1 (5 bases). Per the germline V gene, CDR1 is KGHSH and CDR2 is LQKENI. V gave up 3 bases and J gave up 6 bases, with 12 bases separating them. This CDR3 comprises 14 residues. The full variable domain, with the rest looked up from reference TRBV18 and TRBJ2-1, is NAGVMQNPRHLVRRRGQEARLRCSPMKGHSHVYWYRQLPEEGLKFMVYLQKENIIDESGMPKERFSAEFPKEGPSILRIQQVVRGDSAAYFCASSPLTESNEQFFGPGTRLTVL.

The chain links TRBV5-4 to TRBJ1-6, with 10 positions matching TRBD1. With V trimmed by 4 bases and J by 14 bases, 9 bases remained unmatched. The germline V gene has CDR1 SGHNT and CDR2 YYREEE (reference sequence). This CDR3 region has 14 residues. CDR3 bases: TGTGCCAGCAGCCGGGAGGGACAGGGGATGACCCTCCACTTT. It translates to CASSREGQGMTLHF.

This clone occurred once. This rearrangement joins TRBV2 to TRBJ2-7; 7 nucleotides line up with TRBD1. The V and J ends lost 6 bases and 2 bases, in that order; junction bases with no gene match: 7. Looked up from germline, CDR1 is SNHLY and CDR2 is FYNNEI. This CDR3 has 14 residues. CDR3 sequence reads: CASRVGQGAYEQYF. The CDR3 DNA reads as TGTGCCAGCAGGGTTGGGCAGGGGGCCTACGAGCAGTACTTC.

The rearrangement joins TRBV2 to TRBJ1-1; D is perhaps TRBD1 (5 bases). Germline assignment: CDR1 SNHLY and CDR2 FYNNEI. The V end lost 5 bases, the J end lost 1 base, and 8 bases lay between the germline ends. This CDR3 spans 13 amino acids. CDR3 bases: TGTGCCAGCAGTTATGACAGGAACACTGAAGCTTTCTTT. Translated: CASSYDRNTEAFF.

This clone has a handful of counts. The chain links TRBV19 to TRBJ2-7; a possible D gene is TRBD2 (5 bases). Germline CDR1 and CDR2: LNHDA and SQIVND (reference sequence). V was cut by 3 bases and J by 3 bases, with 18 bases left in between. The CDR3 length is 16 residues. The DNA for the CDR3 is TGTGCCAGTAGTATGAAATTAGGTTGGGAGAGCTACGAGCAGTACTTC. Its protein product is CASSMKLGWESYEQYF.

Only a few counts were recorded for this clone. The V and J genes are TRBV14 and TRBJ2-7; D perhaps matches TRBD1 (5 bases). The germline CDR1 and CDR2 sequences are SGHDN and FVKESK. The CDR3 has 13 amino acids. V shed 2 bases and J shed 9 bases, with 14 bases lying between them. The CDR3 nucleotides read TGTGCCAGCAGCCAATTTTTGGGGCGATTGCAGTACTTC. Protein product: CASSQFLGRLQYF. Full variable domain (outside the CDR3, taken from reference TRBV14 and TRBJ2-7): EAGVTQFPSHSVIEKGQTVTLRCDPISGHDNLYWYRRVMGKEIKFLLHFVKESKQDESGMPNNRFLAERTGGTYSTLKVQPAELEDSGVYFCASSQFLGRLQYFGPGTRLTVT.

The rearrangement joins TRBV7-6 to TRBJ2-7; no definite D call. Germline-derived CDR1 and CDR2 are SGHVS and FNYEAQ. V gave up 4 bases and J gave up 5 bases, with 9 bases separating them. The CDR3 runs to 12 residues. CDR3 protein: CASSSVYHEQYF. The DNA for the CDR3 is TGTGCCAGCAGCTCCGTCTACCACGAGCAGTACTTC.

The J gene is TRBJ1-1, the V gene TRBV4-2; the D gene is possibly TRBD1 (5 bases). Trimming removed 2 bases from V and 6 bases from J, with 13 bases in between. The CDR3 is 14 amino acids. Germline CDR1 LGHNA, CDR2 YNFKEQ. The CDR3 region has the DNA TGTGCCAGCAGCCAATTCAGGGATTCTCCTGAAGCTTTCTTT. This gives the protein CASSQFRDSPEAFF.

This clone was counted a few times. This chain connects TRBV6-5 to TRBJ2-3, with D perhaps matching TRBD2 (5 bases). Germline V gene lookup returns CDR1 MNHEY and CDR2 SVGAGI. V lost 1 base to trimming and J lost 1 base, with 6 bases between them. This CDR3 spans 14 amino acids. For the CDR3, the DNA is TGTGCCAGCAGTTACTTCGGGGGCACAGATACGCAGTATTTT. It is translated as CASSYFGGTDTQYF.

V and J are TRBV7-2 and TRBJ2-2, with D unclear. Germline values: CDR1 SGHTA, CDR2 FQGNSA. This CDR3 region has 15 residues. V was pared by 3 bases and J by 0 bases, with 8 bases between. The CDR3 nucleotides are TGTGCCAGCAGCTTGCGACATGCGAACACCGGGGAGCTGTTTTTT. Protein sequence: CASSLRHANTGELFF.